The rows below give T cell receptor beta chains drawn from one sample of a study of blood T cell repertoires in COVID-19. Profiling relied on immunoSEQ multiplex PCR, and the TCRdb table lists in-frame clones only, not all of them. The sample yields about 190,000 clones, more than 65% seen once. The sequencing input was PBMCs or T cells enriched from blood (not recorded which). The source is a woman aged 50 to 60 with acute COVID-19. The CDR3 runs from the conserved cysteine through the conserved F or W. D genes are given only for firm matches. Clone size, where shown, is once, few, many, or a class for clones that have expanded.

v_gene,abundance,j_gene,d_gene,CDR3aa,CDR3nt
TRBV5-4,.,TRBJ1-1,.,CASSPPGMNTEAFF,TGTGCCAGCAGCCCGCCAGGGATGAACACTGAAGCTTTCTTT
TRBV27,.,TRBJ2-2,TRBD1,CASSLTGGLGELFF,TGTGCCAGCAGTTTGACAGGGGGCCTCGGGGAGCTGTTTTTT
TRBV2,few,TRBJ2-3,TRBD2,CASSLAGPGDTQYF,TGTGCCAGCAGTCTAGCGGGGCCCGGCGATACGCAGTATTTT
TRBV19,.,TRBJ1-2,TRBD1,CASTTNDRVGYTF,TGTGCCAGTACCACCAACGACAGGGTTGGCTACACCTTC
TRBV7-9,.,TRBJ1-4,TRBD1,CASSFRGRTNEKLFF,TGTGCCAGCAGCTTCAGGGGGCGTACTAATGAAAAACTGTTTTTT
TRBV5-1,.,TRBJ2-5,TRBD1,CASSVTGAILGETQYF,TGCGCCAGCAGCGTGACAGGGGCCATCCTCGGAGAGACCCAGTACTTC
TRBV5-1,.,TRBJ2-2,.,CASSLVERTVNTGELFF,TGCGCCAGCAGCTTGGTCGAAAGGACAGTTAACACCGGGGAGCTGTTTTTT
TRBV5-1,.,TRBJ1-5,.,CASRLDGGGNQPQHF,TGCGCCAGCAGATTGGACGGAGGGGGCAATCAGCCCCAGCATTTT
TRBV7-2,once,TRBJ1-1,.,CASSLAGTSDTEAFF,TGTGCCAGCAGCTTAGCCGGGACATCGGACACTGAAGCTTTCTTT
TRBV7-9,.,TRBJ1-2,.,CASSLRQNPNYGYTF,TGTGCCAGCAGCTTAAGACAGAATCCTAACTATGGCTACACCTTC
TRBV28,.,TRBJ1-2,.,CASSLSGKMGYTF,TGTGCCAGCAGTCTCTCAGGGAAAATGGGCTACACCTTC
TRBV23-1,.,TRBJ1-1,.,CASSQSDRSTEAFF,TGCGCCAGCAGTCAATCCGACAGGAGCACTGAAGCTTTCTTT
TRBV9,few,TRBJ1-5,.,CASSVGGGQPQHF,TGTGCCAGCAGCGTAGGGGGGGGTCAGCCCCAGCATTTT
TRBV7-9,.,TRBJ2-2,TRBD1,CASSPFEGANTGELFF,TGTGCCAGCAGCCCCTTCGAGGGGGCAAACACCGGGGAGCTGTTTTTT